The rows below give T cell receptor beta chains drawn from one sample of a study of blood T cell repertoires in COVID-19. Using immunoSEQ multiplex PCR, the repertoire was profiled, and TCRdb retains in-frame clones only, with some absent. The top ten clones hold approximately 9.8% of a sample with over 200,000 clones, approximately 86% of them seen once. The specimen sequenced was peripheral blood. The receptor source for this set is a man aged 35 to 55 who had recovered from COVID-19. The CDR3 runs from the conserved cysteine through the conserved F or W. The D gene is left open where the match is weak. Clone size, where shown, is once, few, many, or a class for clones that have expanded.

v_gene: TRBV23-1; abundance: .; d_gene: .; j_gene: TRBJ1-6; CDR3aa: CASRNEGSSYNSPLHF; CDR3nt: TGCGCCAGCAGGAACGAGGGCTCTTCCTATAATTCACCCCTCCACTTT
v_gene: TRBV5-6; abundance: .; d_gene: TRBD1; j_gene: TRBJ1-2; CDR3aa: CASSFGQGDYGYTF; CDR3nt: TGTGCCAGCAGCTTCGGACAGGGAGACTATGGCTACACCTTC
v_gene: TRBV9; abundance: few; d_gene: TRBD1; j_gene: TRBJ1-2; CDR3aa: CASSPYRTGLYGYTF; CDR3nt: TGTGCCAGCAGCCCTTACCGGACAGGGCTCTATGGCTACACCTTC
v_gene: TRBV11-3; abundance: .; d_gene: TRBD2; j_gene: TRBJ2-7; CDR3aa: CASSPGLAGSGEQYF; CDR3nt: TGTGCCAGCAGCCCAGGACTAGCCGGATCAGGCGAGCAGTACTTC
v_gene: TRBV28; abundance: once; d_gene: .; j_gene: TRBJ2-7; CDR3aa: CASSFTGEQYF; CDR3nt: TGTGCCAGCAGTTTTACGGGCGAGCAGTACTTC
v_gene: TRBV5-1; abundance: .; d_gene: .; j_gene: TRBJ2-1; CDR3aa: CASSLDRWGNEQFF; CDR3nt: TGCGCCAGCAGCTTGGACAGGTGGGGCAATGAGCAGTTCTTC
v_gene: TRBV6-5; abundance: .; d_gene: TRBD1; j_gene: TRBJ1-5; CDR3aa: CATQGNRNQPQHF; CDR3nt: TGTGCCACACAGGGGAATCGCAATCAGCCCCAGCATTTT
v_gene: TRBV7-2; abundance: .; d_gene: TRBD2; j_gene: TRBJ2-2; CDR3aa: CASSLARLAGGANTGELFF; CDR3nt: TGTGCCAGCAGCTTAGCTCGGCTAGCGGGAGGGGCGAACACCGGGGAGCTGTTTTTT
v_gene: TRBV3-1/TRBV3-2; abundance: .; d_gene: .; j_gene: TRBJ1-4; CDR3aa: CASSQDAGLDNEKLFF; CDR3nt: TGTGCCAGCAGCCAAGACGCGGGATTGGATAATGAAAAACTGTTTTTT
v_gene: TRBV4-1; abundance: .; d_gene: .; j_gene: TRBJ2-7; CDR3aa: CASSQEGVTSYEQYF; CDR3nt: TGCGCCAGCAGCCAAGAAGGGGTCACCTCCTACGAGCAGTACTTC
v_gene: TRBV6-5; abundance: .; d_gene: .; j_gene: TRBJ1-6; CDR3aa: CASRTQSGSPLHF; CDR3nt: TGTGCCAGCAGAACCCAGAGCGGTTCACCCCTCCACTTT
v_gene: TRBV29-1; abundance: .; d_gene: TRBD2; j_gene: TRBJ2-5; CDR3aa: CSVLLAGVQETQYF; CDR3nt: TGCAGCGTTCTCCTAGCGGGGGTCCAAGAGACCCAGTACTTC
v_gene: TRBV2; abundance: .; d_gene: .; j_gene: TRBJ1-1; CDR3aa: CASQREGVRVTEAFF; CDR3nt: TGTGCCAGTCAAAGAGAGGGTGTAAGGGTCACTGAAGCTTTCTTT
v_gene: TRBV7-2; abundance: .; d_gene: TRBD2; j_gene: TRBJ2-1; CDR3aa: CASSPRTSGNEQFF; CDR3nt: TGTGCCAGCAGCCCGAGGACTAGCGGTAATGAGCAGTTCTTC
v_gene: TRBV7-2; abundance: .; d_gene: TRBD2; j_gene: TRBJ2-3; CDR3aa: CASSSAGGGETQYF; CDR3nt: TGTGCCAGCAGCTCCGCGGGGGGTGGGGAAACGCAGTATTTT
v_gene: TRBV6-5; abundance: .; d_gene: .; j_gene: TRBJ1-1; CDR3aa: CASSYSGGGEAFF; CDR3nt: TGTGCCAGCAGTTACTCGGGGGGTGGTGAAGCTTTCTTT
v_gene: TRBV15; abundance: .; d_gene: .; j_gene: TRBJ1-1; CDR3aa: CATSRSGSNTEAFF; CDR3nt: TGTGCCACCAGCAGATCAGGGTCGAACACTGAAGCTTTCTTT
v_gene: TRBV7-2; abundance: .; d_gene: .; j_gene: TRBJ1-1; CDR3aa: CASSLIPGIVNTEAFF; CDR3nt: TGTGCCAGCAGCTTAATCCCAGGGATAGTGAACACTGAAGCTTTCTTT
v_gene: TRBV19; abundance: .; d_gene: .; j_gene: TRBJ2-7; CDR3aa: CASSALQGSYEQYF; CDR3nt: TGTGCCAGTAGTGCCTTACAGGGATCCTACGAGCAGTACTTC
v_gene: TRBV29-1; abundance: .; d_gene: TRBD2; j_gene: TRBJ2-7; CDR3aa: CSVGLAGATYEQYF; CDR3nt: TGCAGCGTTGGACTAGCGGGAGCAACCTACGAGCAGTACTTC
v_gene: TRBV24-1; abundance: once; d_gene: .; j_gene: TRBJ2-2; CDR3aa: CATSAGTGELFF; CDR3nt: TGTGCCACCAGTGCAGGGACCGGGGAGCTGTTTTTT
v_gene: TRBV11-2; abundance: .; d_gene: TRBD2; j_gene: TRBJ2-1; CDR3aa: CASSSIAGVYNEQFF; CDR3nt: TGTGCCAGCAGCTCGATAGCGGGGGTGTACAATGAGCAGTTCTTC
v_gene: TRBV2; abundance: .; d_gene: TRBD2; j_gene: TRBJ2-7; CDR3aa: CASRPGGLGAPSSYEQYF; CDR3nt: TGTGCCAGCAGGCCGGGGGGGCTCGGAGCGCCATCCTCCTACGAGCAGTACTTC
v_gene: TRBV3-1/TRBV3-2; abundance: .; d_gene: TRBD2; j_gene: TRBJ2-2; CDR3aa: CASSPPGTTRGELFF; CDR3nt: TGTGCCAGCAGCCCTCCCGGGACTACTCGTGGGGAGCTGTTTTTT
v_gene: TRBV27; abundance: .; d_gene: .; j_gene: TRBJ1-2; CDR3aa: CASSSEPGLRGYTF; CDR3nt: TGTGCCAGCAGTTCGGAGCCGGGACTTCGGGGCTACACCTTC
v_gene: TRBV9; abundance: .; d_gene: TRBD2; j_gene: TRBJ2-3; CDR3aa: CASGTSADTQYF; CDR3nt: TGTGCCAGTGGGACTAGCGCAGATACGCAGTATTTT
v_gene: TRBV2; abundance: .; d_gene: TRBD2; j_gene: TRBJ2-1; CDR3aa: CASSDTSGGGVGYNEQFF; CDR3nt: TGTGCCAGCAGTGACACTAGCGGGGGCGGAGTCGGCTACAATGAGCAGTTCTTC
v_gene: TRBV2; abundance: few; d_gene: .; j_gene: TRBJ2-7; CDR3aa: CASRRDFDYEQYF; CDR3nt: TGTGCCAGCAGGAGAGATTTCGATTACGAGCAGTACTTC
v_gene: TRBV5-1; abundance: .; d_gene: TRBD1; j_gene: TRBJ1-1; CDR3aa: CASSLAGQGANTEAFF; CDR3nt: TGCGCCAGCAGCTTGGCAGGCCAGGGGGCGAACACTGAAGCTTTCTTT
v_gene: TRBV12-2; abundance: .; d_gene: .; j_gene: TRBJ2-3; CDR3aa: CASRLANRLAAATDTQYF; CDR3nt: TGTGCAAGTCGCTTAGCCAACCGACTAGCGGCAGCTACAGATACGCAGTATTTT
v_gene: TRBV3-1/TRBV3-2; abundance: once; d_gene: TRBD2; j_gene: TRBJ2-7; CDR3aa: CASSALAGYNEQYF; CDR3nt: TGTGCCAGCAGCGCTCTAGCGGGATACAACGAGCAGTACTTC
v_gene: TRBV5-8; abundance: once; d_gene: TRBD1; j_gene: TRBJ1-2; CDR3aa: CATRLDRRLANYGYTF; CDR3nt: TGTGCCACCAGATTGGACAGGCGGTTAGCTAACTATGGCTACACCTTC
v_gene: TRBV19; abundance: few; d_gene: TRBD1; j_gene: TRBJ1-3; CDR3aa: CASSPSTGLSSGNTIYF; CDR3nt: TGTGCCAGTAGTCCCTCGACAGGGCTAAGCTCTGGAAACACCATATATTTT
v_gene: TRBV23-1; abundance: once; d_gene: TRBD1; j_gene: TRBJ2-5; CDR3aa: CASSLGTGSQETQYF; CDR3nt: TGCGCCAGCAGTCTGGGGACAGGGTCCCAAGAGACCCAGTACTTC
v_gene: TRBV7-2; abundance: .; d_gene: TRBD2; j_gene: TRBJ2-7; CDR3aa: CASSRGLARYEQYF; CDR3nt: TGTGCCAGCAGCCGTGGACTAGCGAGATACGAGCAGTACTTC
v_gene: TRBV6-2/TRBV6-3; abundance: once; d_gene: .; j_gene: TRBJ2-1; CDR3aa: CASSYPQLGARYNEQFF; CDR3nt: TGTGCCAGCAGTTACCCCCAATTAGGGGCTCGTTACAATGAGCAGTTCTTC
v_gene: TRBV3-1/TRBV3-2; abundance: .; d_gene: TRBD1; j_gene: TRBJ2-7; CDR3aa: CASSRDRGFYEQYF; CDR3nt: TGTGCCAGCAGCCGGGACAGGGGATTCTACGAGCAGTACTTC
v_gene: TRBV9; abundance: .; d_gene: TRBD2; j_gene: TRBJ2-1; CDR3aa: CASSSGSGRGNEQFF; CDR3nt: TGTGCCAGCAGCTCAGGTAGCGGGAGGGGGAATGAGCAGTTCTTC
v_gene: TRBV7-2; abundance: .; d_gene: TRBD1; j_gene: TRBJ1-1; CDR3aa: CASSQITGGDTEAFF; CDR3nt: TGTGCCAGCAGCCAAATCACAGGGGGTGACACTGAAGCTTTCTTT
v_gene: TRBV11-2; abundance: .; d_gene: TRBD2; j_gene: TRBJ2-7; CDR3aa: CASSLESTSGFYEQYF; CDR3nt: TGTGCCAGCAGCTTAGAAAGCACTAGCGGATTCTACGAGCAGTACTTC
v_gene: TRBV5-8; abundance: .; d_gene: TRBD2; j_gene: TRBJ2-3; CDR3aa: CASSPGTSGGAGRTDTQYF; CDR3nt: TGTGCCAGCAGCCCCGGGACTAGCGGGGGGGCCGGACGAACAGATACGCAGTATTTT
v_gene: TRBV7-2; abundance: .; d_gene: .; j_gene: TRBJ2-5; CDR3aa: CASSLDRARETQYF; CDR3nt: TGTGCCAGCAGCTTAGACAGGGCGAGAGAGACCCAGTACTTC